This record concerns one TCR beta chain sequence. The target antigen is unknown. Germline CDR1 reads WNHNN; CDR2 reads SYGVQD (reference sequence). The ends lost 5 bases at V and 7 bases at J; junction bases unmatched: 8. This CDR3 spans 15 amino acids. Here immunoSEQ multiplex PCR was the method, and the copy in TCRdb shows in-frame clones only, minus some. The sample shows 91,000 or so clones, 94% of them seen only once. It was autoimmune disease history or systemic immunosuppression that excluded patients. This entry is derived from a study of OX40 agonist ivuxolimab in advanced cancers. Study as a whole: Prior anti-PD-1, anti-PD-L1 or anti-CTLA-4 therapy was allowed; roughly 40% had some. The study's findings and limits: Among the lowest peripheral clonal expansion occurred in 0.1-3.0 mg/kg partial responders. More expanded clones were seen, on average, in CD8+ T cells than in CD4+.

The input for sequencing was CD4+ or CD8+ T cells sorted from blood, taken in a trial of the OX40 agonist ivuxolimab. This chain joins TRBV10-1 and TRBJ2-1; 10 bases fit TRBD1. This clonotype originated in an adult with an advanced solid tumor such as melanoma, head and neck, liver or kidney cancer. As DNA, the CDR3 is TGCGCCAGCAGTCGGCGGGACAGGGGTAGGAATGAGCAGTTCTTC. This gives the protein CASSRRDRGRNEQFF.